One and the same sample provided the 25 T cell receptor beta chains below, sequenced in a study of T cell clonality in common variable immunodeficiency. Some clones are missing from TCRdb's copy, which holds only in-frame ones; the method was immunoSEQ multiplex PCR. The sample is made up of around 40,000 clones, none counted only once. The sample comprised peripheral blood mononuclear cells. Receptors originate from a person aged 18 to 75 in good health.

There are many counts of this clone. The CDR3 extends 3 residues past the end of the read, so its final part is completed from the germline J gene. The gene calls are TRBV19 and TRBJ1-5; perhaps TRBD1 as D (6 bases). The CDR3 has 19 residues. V was clipped by 7 bases and J by 2 bases, with 27 bases between them. Germline CDR1 LNHDA, CDR2 SQIVND (reference sequence). CDR3 protein: CASTISRAGDLYGNQPQHF. The sequenced CDR3 bases are TGTGCCAGTACCATATCAAGGGCAGGGGATTTGTATGGCAATCAGCCC.

A note on this clone: The read is 3 residues too short to cover the CDR3 end, so that end is filled in from the germline J gene. This chain connects TRBV11-2 to TRBJ1-1; D is possibly TRBD1 (5 bases). CDR1 and CDR2 from the germline V gene are SGHAT and FQNNGV. The CDR3 covers 11 residues. CDR3 loop: CASSGGVEAFF. CDR3 DNA (partial): TGTGCCAGCAGCGGGGGGGTGGAA.

Details on this clone: One base away lies a much larger clone, so this may be a sequencing read error. Read data end 3 residues before the CDR3 end; the end is taken from the germline J gene. Other DNA variants within this sample encode the same CDR3. The rearrangement joins TRBV11-2 to TRBJ2-3; no clear D. Germline CDR1 is SGHAT and CDR2 is FQNNGV. The length of the CDR3 is 12 residues. The part of the CDR3 DNA that was read is TGCGCCAGCAGCTTAGTATCAGATACG. As protein: CASSLVSDT. The entire CDR3 is CASSLVSDTQYF.

This clone was detected ten times or more. Sequencing ends 3 residues short of the CDR3 end; the germline J gene provides the rest. This chain connects TRBV14 to TRBJ2-1; perhaps TRBD2 as D (6 bases). Germline V gene data show CDR1 as SGHDN and CDR2 as FVKESK. This CDR3 has 15 amino acids. With 4 bases removed from V and 5 bases from J, the gap between germline ends came to 15 bases. Partial CDR3 DNA: TGTGCCAGCAGCCCCCATGGGCGGACTAACAATGAG. Its protein is CASSPHGRTNNE. The entire CDR3 is CASSPHGRTNNEQFF. The whole variable domain, filled in from reference TRBV14 and TRBJ2-1, reads EAGVTQFPSHSVIEKGQTVTLRCDPISGHDNLYWYRRVMGKEIKFLLHFVKESKQDESGMPNNRFLAERTGGTYSTLKVQPAELEDSGVYFCASSPHGRTNNEQFFGPGTRLTVL.

This clone was observed at least ten times. The read is 3 residues too short to cover the CDR3 end, so that end is filled in from the germline J gene. This chain joins TRBV4-2 and TRBJ2-5, with TRBD2 matching 8 bases. CDR3 length: 18 residues. V trimming: 0 bases; J trimming: 7 bases; junction bases outside the gene matches: 16. The germline V gene has CDR1 LGHNA and CDR2 YNFKEQ. The chain's CDR3 is CASSQDFARADSGGTQYF. The covered CDR3 bases are TGTGCCAGCAGCCAAGATTTTGCCCGAGCCGACAGCGGGGGGACC.

This clone has at least ten counts. The read halts 3 residues ahead of the CDR3 end, with the missing end drawn from the germline J gene. The chain couples TRBV30 to TRBJ1-5, with 7 bases matching TRBD1. This CDR3 contains 13 residues. Trimming cost V 3 bases and J 6 bases; bases outside gene matches: 5. The germline gives CDR1 GTSNPN, CDR2 SVGIG (reference sequence). The CDR3 bases that were read are TGTGCCTGGAGCCACAGGGGTCGTCAGCCC. Encoded protein: CAWSHRGRQP. The full CDR3 protein is CAWSHRGRQPQHF.

This clone was detected only a few times. The read halts 3 residues ahead of the CDR3 end, with the missing end drawn from the germline J gene. The chain carries TRBV20-1 and TRBJ2-3; TRBD2 agrees at 13 bases. V lost 6 bases and J lost 2; bases outside the gene matches: 5. Germline values: CDR1 DFQATT, CDR2 SNEGSKA (reference sequence). This CDR3 contains 15 residues. The CDR3 DNA, read in part, is TGCAGTGCCGGTGGACTAGCGGGGGACACAGATACG. Its translation: CSAGGLAGDTDT. The full CDR3 protein is CSAGGLAGDTDTQYF.

Ten or more counts support this clone. The missing CDR3 end, 3 residues past where the read stops, is filled in from the germline J gene. This chain connects TRBV2 to TRBJ2-2; TRBD2 agrees at 11 bases. Germline V CDR1 and CDR2: SNHLY, FYNNEI. V lost 7 bases to trimming and J lost 0 bases; unmatched junction nucleotides: 7. The CDR3 runs 17 residues. CDR3 sequence reads: CASIGTSGYSNTGELFF. The CDR3 bases that were read are TGTGCCAGCATAGGGACTAGCGGCTACTCGAACACCGGGGAG.

Notes on this clone: The read terminates 3 residues ahead of where the CDR3 ends, so the germline J gene completes it. The V gene is TRBV7-8, the J gene TRBJ2-4; D is possibly TRBD2 (6 bases). CDR3 size: 16 residues. Germline V gene data show CDR1 as SGHVS and CDR2 as FQNEAQ. CDR3 sequence reads: CASSKRRRLALETQYF. CDR3 DNA (partial): TGTGCCAGCAGCAAAAGGAGGCGCCTAGCGCTAGAGACT.

The sample holds many counts of this clone. The sequenced fragment ends 3 residues before the CDR3 boundary, so the rest is inferred from the germline J gene. This sequence joins TRBV11-2 and TRBJ2-1; unclear D gene. From germline, CDR1 is SGHAT and CDR2 FQNNGV. V lost 7 bases, J lost 8 bases, and 9 bases lay in between. The CDR3 extends over 11 amino acids. The CDR3 loop is CASTQFHEQFF. The sequenced part of the CDR3 DNA is TGTGCCAGCACGCAGTTCCATGAG.

This clone was counted ten times or more. With the read ending 3 residues before the CDR3 end, the germline J gene is used to fill in that end. V usage is TRBV19 and J usage is TRBJ2-2; D is possibly TRBD1 (7 bases). This CDR3 is built from 15 residues. V was cut by 6 bases and J by 3 bases, with 14 bases left in between. Per the germline V gene, CDR1 is LNHDA and CDR2 is SQIVND (reference sequence). CDR3 bases read: TGTGCCAGTAGGCCGACAGGGACTTACACCGGGGAG. The encoded protein is CASRPTGTYTGE. The complete CDR3 reads CASRPTGTYTGELFF. Full variable domain (remainder filled in from reference TRBV19 and TRBJ2-2): DGGITQSPKYLFRKEGQNVTLSCEQNLNHDAMYWYRQDPGQGLRLIYYSQIVNDFQKGDIAEGYSVSREKKESFPLTVTSAQKNPTAFYLCASRPTGTYTGELFFGEGSRLTVL.

The sample holds many counts of this clone. With the read ending 3 residues before the CDR3 end, the germline J gene is used to fill in that end. The chain uses TRBV10-2 and TRBJ2-5, with 8 bases matching TRBD2. The germline V gene has CDR1 WSHSY and CDR2 SAAADI. The ends lost 0 bases at V and 6 bases at J; junction bases unmatched: 12. The CDR3 is made up of 17 amino acids. CDR3 bases read: TGCGCCAGCAGTGAGTCGAGGAACGGGGGGGCAAGGAAGACC. Its protein is CASSESRNGGARKT. In full, the CDR3 reads CASSESRNGGARKTQYF.

This clone has at least ten counts. The CDR3 extends 3 residues past the end of the read, so its final part is completed from the germline J gene. V gene TRBV6-2 or TRBV6-3 combines with J gene TRBJ1-2; tentatively, D is TRBD1 (5 bases). The CDR3 consists of 17 residues. Trimming took 4 bases from V and 0 from J, leaving 18 bases between them. Germline-derived CDR1 and CDR2 are MNHEY and SVGEGT. CDR3 sequence: CASSFLETEPSNYGYTF. Incomplete CDR3 DNA: TGTGCCAGCAGTTTTTTAGAGACAGAACCTTCTAACTATGGC.

Notes on this clone: A read error may explain this, as a much larger clone is one base away. The read ends 3 residues early relative to the CDR3; the germline J gene fills the gap. This specimen includes other DNA sequences encoding the same CDR3. The chain has TRBV5-1 and TRBJ1-3; TRBD1 is a possible D gene (6 bases). The CDR3 covers 16 residues. The germline gives CDR1 SGHRS, CDR2 YFSETQ. The part of the CDR3 DNA that was read is TGCGCCAGCAGCTTTACAGGGTCAACCCCCCGAGACACG. Its translation: CASSFTGSTPRDT. The CDR3 as a whole reads CASSFTGSTPRDTIYF.

The sample holds many counts of this clone. The read gets to within 3 residues of the CDR3 end, and the germline J gene fills in the rest. This rearrangement joins TRBV6-1 to TRBJ1-4, with 10 bases identical to TRBD1. The CDR3 runs 15 residues. V shed 2 bases and J 10 bases; nucleotides not matched to a gene: 7. CDR1 is MNHNS and CDR2 is SASEGT in the germline V gene. CDR3 DNA, as far as it was read: TGTGCCAGCAGTGAAAAATGGGACAGGGGCGGAAAA. This sequence encodes CASSEKWDRGGK. The entire CDR3 reads CASSEKWDRGGKLFF.

This clone appeared many times. With the read ending 3 residues before the CDR3 end, the germline J gene is used to fill in that end. The chain couples TRBV6-4 to TRBJ1-1; tentative D call: TRBD1 (5 bases). Germline V gene data show CDR1 as MRHNA and CDR2 as SNTAGT. Trimming shortened V by 2 bases and J by 6 bases, and 10 bases separated the two germline ends. This CDR3 is built from 13 residues. Incomplete CDR3 DNA: TGTGCCAGCAGTGACGGGGGGTTCTCTGAA. It is translated as CASSDGGFSE. In full, the CDR3 is CASSDGGFSEAFF.

This clone occurred a few times. The CDR3 extends 3 residues past the end of the read, so its final part is completed from the germline J gene. The chain is built from TRBV7-9 and TRBJ2-7, with 7 bases fitting TRBD1. This CDR3 has 14 residues. Germline values: CDR1 SEHNR, CDR2 FQNEAQ (reference sequence). Trimming at V came to 4 bases and at J to 2 bases, leaving 5 bases not matched to a gene. The CDR3 DNA, read in part, is TGTGCCAGCAGCTCAAGGACAGGTCCCTACGAG. This codes for CASSSRTGPYE. The whole CDR3 region reads CASSSRTGPYEQYF.

This clone was seen ten or more times. The sequenced fragment ends 3 residues before the CDR3 boundary, so the rest is inferred from the germline J gene. V and J are TRBV5-1 and TRBJ1-2; the D gene is possibly TRBD1 (5 bases). The CDR3 runs to 13 residues. Deletions cut 2 bases from V and 6 bases from J, with 11 bases between. CDR1 is SGHRS, CDR2 YFSETQ, per germline. The CDR3 protein is CASSFRVGNGYTF. CDR3 DNA (partial): TGCGCCAGCAGCTTCAGGGTGGGAAATGGC.

This clone showed up many times. Read data end 3 residues before the CDR3 end; the end is taken from the germline J gene. J is TRBJ1-6 and V is TRBV10-3; the match to TRBD1 covers 10 bases. From germline, CDR1 is ENHRY and CDR2 SYGVKD. V dropped 2 bases and J dropped 6; count of bases not matched to a gene: 1. This CDR3 region has 15 residues. CDR3 DNA (partial): TGTGCCATCAGTGAGCGACAGGGGGCTAATTCACCC. It codes for CAISERQGANSP. The complete CDR3 reads CAISERQGANSPLHF.

This clone was detected ten times or more. The CDR3 sequence is CSAGKGSNQPQHF. Partial CDR3 DNA: TGCAGTGCTGGTAAGGGTAGCAATCAGCCC. The chain recombines TRBV20-1 with TRBJ1-5; D gene uncertain. The read ends 3 residues before the CDR3 terminus; that terminus is restored from the germline J gene. The V gene lost 5 bases and the J gene lost 0 bases, with 8 bases spanning the gap. The germline V gene has CDR1 DFQATT and CDR2 SNEGSKA (reference sequence). The CDR3 runs to 13 residues.

This clone was recorded many times. The sequence runs out 3 residues before the end of the CDR3; the remainder is reconstructed from the germline J gene. The chain carries TRBV15 and TRBJ2-1; TRBD2 might be the D (5 bases). The length of the CDR3 is 17 residues. The germline gives CDR1 LNHNV, CDR2 YYDKDF (reference sequence). The V end lost 0 bases, the J end lost 0 bases, and 12 bases lay between the germline ends. This CDR3 reads CATSRDPLGGSYNEQFF. The CDR3 DNA, read in part, is TGTGCCACCAGCAGAGATCCCCTAGGAGGCTCCTACAATGAG.

This clone was found many times. The read ends 3 residues shy of where the CDR3 ends; the end is completed using the germline J gene. This sequence joins TRBV7-9 and TRBJ2-5; 10 nucleotides line up with TRBD2. In germline, CDR1 is SEHNR, CDR2 FQNEAQ (reference sequence). The length of the CDR3 is 14 residues. V lost 4 bases to trimming and J lost 3 bases; unmatched junction nucleotides: 2. The CDR3 spells CASSYGLAEETQYF. CDR3 DNA, as far as it was read: TGTGCCAGCAGCTATGGACTAGCGGAAGAGACC.

This clone was counted many times. The read gets to within 3 residues of the CDR3 end, and the germline J gene fills in the rest. V and J are TRBV5-4 and TRBJ2-2; unclear D gene. CDR1 and CDR2 (germline): SGHNT, YYREEE (reference sequence). Trimming took off 4 bases at V and 5 bases at J, with 12 bases between the two ends. CDR3 length: 14 residues. The CDR3 spells CASSLSARTGELFF. The sequenced part of the CDR3 DNA is TGTGCCAGCAGCCTTTCAGCGCGGACCGGGGAG.

This clone was counted a few times. Coverage ceases 3 residues before the CDR3 finishes, and the germline J gene fills in the end. J is TRBJ2-2 and V is TRBV6-1; the match to TRBD1 covers 7 bases. In germline, CDR1 is MNHNS, CDR2 SASEGT. This CDR3 has 15 residues. The part of the CDR3 DNA that was read is TGTGCCAGCAGTGAACAGGACAGGAAAAATTCACCG. Encoded protein: CASSEQDRKNSP. The whole CDR3 sequence reads CASSEQDRKNSPLFF.

About this clone: The observed sequence ends 3 residues before the CDR3 terminus, with the missing tail filled in from the germline J gene. The chain carries TRBV20-1 and TRBJ2-7; the match to TRBD1 covers 7 bases. CDR1 is DFQATT and CDR2 is SNEGSKA in the germline V gene (reference sequence). V trimming: 4 bases; J trimming: 0 bases; junction bases outside the gene matches: 9. This CDR3 is built from 15 residues. The CDR3 bases that were read are TGCAGTGCTACCGGGACAGTAGTTAGCTCCTACGAG. Its protein product is CSATGTVVSSYE. The CDR3 reads in full as CSATGTVVSSYEQYF.